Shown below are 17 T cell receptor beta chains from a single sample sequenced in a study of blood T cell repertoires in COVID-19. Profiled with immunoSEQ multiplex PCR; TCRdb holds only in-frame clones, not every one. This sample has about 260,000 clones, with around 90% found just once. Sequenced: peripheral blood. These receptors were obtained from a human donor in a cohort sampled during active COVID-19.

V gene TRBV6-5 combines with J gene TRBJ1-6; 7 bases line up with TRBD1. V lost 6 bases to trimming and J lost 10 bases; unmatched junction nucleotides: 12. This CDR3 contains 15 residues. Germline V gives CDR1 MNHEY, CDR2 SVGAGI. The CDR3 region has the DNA TGTGCCAGCAGGAACGAAGGGACAGCGGTCTCACCCCTCCACTTT. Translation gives CASRNEGTAVSPLHF.

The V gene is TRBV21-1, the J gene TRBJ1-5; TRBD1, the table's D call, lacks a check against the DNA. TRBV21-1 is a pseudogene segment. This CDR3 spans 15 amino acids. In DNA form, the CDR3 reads TGTGCCAGCACTGGGGGGGACAGGGTTAATCAGCCCCAGCATTTT. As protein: CASTGGDRVNQPQHF.

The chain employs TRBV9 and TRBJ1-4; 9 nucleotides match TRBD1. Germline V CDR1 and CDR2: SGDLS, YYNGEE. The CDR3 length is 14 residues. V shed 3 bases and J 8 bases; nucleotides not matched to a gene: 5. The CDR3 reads CASSAGQGGEKLFF. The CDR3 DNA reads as TGTGCCAGCAGCGCGGGACAGGGTGGGGAAAAACTGTTTTTT.

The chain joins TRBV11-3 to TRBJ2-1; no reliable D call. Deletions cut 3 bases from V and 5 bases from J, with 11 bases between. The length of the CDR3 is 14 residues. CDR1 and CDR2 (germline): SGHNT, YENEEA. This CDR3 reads CASSFNSFNNEQFF. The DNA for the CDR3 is TGTGCCAGCAGCTTCAACTCCTTTAACAATGAGCAGTTCTTC.

CDR3 nucleotides: TGCGCCAGCAGTCTTTCAGGACACCTAAATGAAAAACTGTTTTTT. The encoded protein is CASSLSGHLNEKLFF. This chain connects TRBV5-1 to TRBJ1-4; D possibly corresponds to TRBD1 (5 bases). The V end lost 5 bases, the J end lost 5 bases, and 16 bases lay between the germline ends. The V gene's germline CDR1 is SGHRS and CDR2 YFSETQ. CDR3 length equals 15 residues.

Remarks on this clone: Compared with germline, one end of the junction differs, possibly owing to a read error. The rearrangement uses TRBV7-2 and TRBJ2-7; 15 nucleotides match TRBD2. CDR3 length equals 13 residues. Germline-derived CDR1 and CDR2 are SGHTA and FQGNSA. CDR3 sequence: CASRGLAGGPVDF. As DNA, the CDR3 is TGTGCCAGCAGAGGACTAGCGGGAGGGCCCGTCGATTTC.

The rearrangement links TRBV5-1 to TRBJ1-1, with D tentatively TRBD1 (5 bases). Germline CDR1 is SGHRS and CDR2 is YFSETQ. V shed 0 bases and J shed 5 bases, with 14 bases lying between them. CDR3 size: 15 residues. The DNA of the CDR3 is TGCGCCAGCAGCTTGGCTGGGGGGACGGGAACTGAAGCTTTCTTT. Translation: CASSLAGGTGTEAFF.

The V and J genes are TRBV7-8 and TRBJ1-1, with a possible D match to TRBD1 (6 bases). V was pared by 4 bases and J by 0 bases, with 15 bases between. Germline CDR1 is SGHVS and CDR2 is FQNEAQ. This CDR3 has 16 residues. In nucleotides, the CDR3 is TGTGCCAGCAGCTGGGGGGGGGCTCAACTGAACACTGAAGCTTTCTTT. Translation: CASSWGGAQLNTEAFF.

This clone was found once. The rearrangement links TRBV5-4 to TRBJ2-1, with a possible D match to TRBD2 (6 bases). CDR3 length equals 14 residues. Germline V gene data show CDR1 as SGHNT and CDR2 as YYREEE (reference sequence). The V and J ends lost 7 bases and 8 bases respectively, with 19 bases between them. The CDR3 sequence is CASVRRDRGDEQFF. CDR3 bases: TGTGCCAGCGTCCGGCGGGATCGTGGCGATGAGCAGTTCTTC.

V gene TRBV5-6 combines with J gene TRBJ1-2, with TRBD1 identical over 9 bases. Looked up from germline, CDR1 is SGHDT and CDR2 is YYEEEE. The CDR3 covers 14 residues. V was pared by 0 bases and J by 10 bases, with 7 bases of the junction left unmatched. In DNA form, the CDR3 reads TGTGCCAGCAGCTTGGGTACAGGGGGCTCTTCCTACACCTTC. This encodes CASSLGTGGSSYTF.

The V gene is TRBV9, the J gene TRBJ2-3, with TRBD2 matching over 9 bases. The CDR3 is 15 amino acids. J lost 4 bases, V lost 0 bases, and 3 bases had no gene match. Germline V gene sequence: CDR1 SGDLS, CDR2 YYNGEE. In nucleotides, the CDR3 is TGTGCCAGCAGCGTAGTCAGCGGGGGGCCAGATACGCAGTATTTT. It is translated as CASSVVSGGPDTQYF.

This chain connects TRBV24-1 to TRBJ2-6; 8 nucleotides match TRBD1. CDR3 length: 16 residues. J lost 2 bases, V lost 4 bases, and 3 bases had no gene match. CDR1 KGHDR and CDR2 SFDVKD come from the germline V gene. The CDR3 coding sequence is TGTGCCACCAGTGAAAGACAGGGGACTGGGGCCAACGTCCTGACTTTC. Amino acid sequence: CATSERQGTGANVLTF.

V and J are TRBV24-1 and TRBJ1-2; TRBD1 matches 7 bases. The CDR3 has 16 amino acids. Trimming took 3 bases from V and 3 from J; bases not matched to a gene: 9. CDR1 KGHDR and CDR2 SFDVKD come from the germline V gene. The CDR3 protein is CATSDRQGGSYYGYTF. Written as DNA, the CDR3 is TGTGCCACCAGTGATAGACAGGGTGGAAGTTACTATGGCTACACCTTC.

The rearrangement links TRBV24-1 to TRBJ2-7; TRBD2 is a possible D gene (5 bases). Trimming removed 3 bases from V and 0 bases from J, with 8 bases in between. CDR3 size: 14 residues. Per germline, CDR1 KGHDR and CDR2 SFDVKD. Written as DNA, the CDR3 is TGTGCCACCAGTGATCGGGGTCCCTCCTACGAGCAGTACTTC. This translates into CATSDRGPSYEQYF.

The CDR3 DNA is TGTGCCAGCAGCTTGGATTTCTCGGGTAACAATGAGCAGTTCTTC. Translated, it gives CASSLDFSGNNEQFF. The chain carries TRBV5-4 and TRBJ2-1, with D hard to call. Germline CDR1 reads SGHNT; CDR2 reads YYREEE (reference sequence). V lost 0 bases and J 5 bases, leaving 12 bases between the germline ends. The CDR3 sequence is 15 residues long. The whole variable domain, remainder taken from reference TRBV5-4 and TRBJ2-1, is ETGVTQSPTHLIKTRGQQVTLRCSSQSGHNTVSWYQQALGQGPQFIFQYYREEENGRGNFPPRFSGLQFPNYSSELNVNALELDDSALYLCASSLDFSGNNEQFFGPGTRLTVL.

CDR3 coding DNA: TGTGCCAGCAGTTACTCGTCTAGCGGGGACTACGAGCAGTACTTC. Translating gives CASSYSSSGDYEQYF. V gene TRBV6-2 or TRBV6-3 combines with J gene TRBJ2-7, with 9 bases matching TRBD2. This CDR3 has 15 residues. V shed 0 bases and J 3 bases; nucleotides not matched to a gene: 3. Germline V lookup: CDR1 MNHEY, CDR2 SVGEGT.

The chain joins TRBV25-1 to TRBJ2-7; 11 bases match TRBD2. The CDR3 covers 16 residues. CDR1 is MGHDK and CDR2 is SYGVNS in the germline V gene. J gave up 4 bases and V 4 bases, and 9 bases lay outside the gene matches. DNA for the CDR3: TGTGCCAGCAGTGGGACTAGCACTAGCGGGGGATACGAGCAGTACTTC. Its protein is CASSGTSTSGGYEQYF.